This T cell receptor beta chain derives from a study of molecular identifiers for immune sequencing clone quantification. The germline V gene encodes CDR1 SGHTA and CDR2 FQGTGA. This CDR3 comprises 13 residues. V lost 4 bases to trimming and J lost 0 bases, with 4 bases between them. A single record per CDR3 protein comes from TCRdb applying MiXCR to the PCR reads. This sample has a few hundred thousand distinct CDR3 sequences, with over 20% found just once. This clonotype has at least ten counts. The sequencing sample was made of naive CD8+ T cells from blood, with Jurkat cell RNA spiked in. This sample's subset: FACS-sorted CD8+CD4-CCR7+CD45RA+ naive T cells. The rearrangement joins TRBV7-3 to TRBJ2-1, with D unclear. The TCR originated in a human donor in good health. Some libraries in this study had Jurkat cell RNA spiked in. The DNA for the CDR3 is TGTGCCAGCAGCTGGGACTCCTACAATGAGCAGTTCTTC. Amino acid sequence: CASSWDSYNEQFF.